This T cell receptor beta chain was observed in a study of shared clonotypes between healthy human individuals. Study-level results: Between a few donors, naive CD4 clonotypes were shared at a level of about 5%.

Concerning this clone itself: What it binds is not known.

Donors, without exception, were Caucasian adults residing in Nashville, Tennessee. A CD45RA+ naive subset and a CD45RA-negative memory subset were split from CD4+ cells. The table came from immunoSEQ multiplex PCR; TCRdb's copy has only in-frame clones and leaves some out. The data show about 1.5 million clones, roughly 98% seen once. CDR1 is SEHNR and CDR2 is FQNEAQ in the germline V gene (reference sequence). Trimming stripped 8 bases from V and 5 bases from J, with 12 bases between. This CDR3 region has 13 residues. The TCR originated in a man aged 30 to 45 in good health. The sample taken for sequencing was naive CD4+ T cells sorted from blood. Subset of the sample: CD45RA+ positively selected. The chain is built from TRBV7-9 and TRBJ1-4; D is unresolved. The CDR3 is CASSAGTNEKLFF. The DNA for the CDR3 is TGTGCCAGCTCCGCAGGCACAAATGAAAAACTGTTTTTT. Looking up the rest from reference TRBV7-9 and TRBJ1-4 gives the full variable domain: DTGVSQNPRHKITKRGQNVTFRCDPISEHNRLYWYRQTLGQGPEFLTYFQNEAQLEKSRLLSDRFSAERPKGSFSTLEIQRTEQGDSAMYLCASSAGTNEKLFFGSGTQLSVL.